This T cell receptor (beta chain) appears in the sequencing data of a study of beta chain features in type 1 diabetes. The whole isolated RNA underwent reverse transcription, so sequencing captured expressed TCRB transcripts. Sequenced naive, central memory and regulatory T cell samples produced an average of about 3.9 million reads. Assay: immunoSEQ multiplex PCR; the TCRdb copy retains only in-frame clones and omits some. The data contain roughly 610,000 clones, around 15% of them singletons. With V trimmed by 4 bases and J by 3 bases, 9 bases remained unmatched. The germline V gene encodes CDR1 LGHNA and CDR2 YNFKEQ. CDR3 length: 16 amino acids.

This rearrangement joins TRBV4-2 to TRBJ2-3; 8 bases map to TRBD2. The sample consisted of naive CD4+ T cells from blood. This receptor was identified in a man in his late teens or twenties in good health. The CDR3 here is CASSRAGREVTDTQYF. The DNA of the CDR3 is TGTGCCAGCAGCCGCGCGGGGCGGGAGGTAACAGATACGCAGTATTTT.